This T cell receptor (beta chain) was captured in a study of shared clonotypes between healthy human individuals. Study-level results: A generally larger estimated richness was seen in naive subsets than in memory subsets.

At deep level, the assay was performed. The table came from immunoSEQ multiplex PCR; TCRdb's copy has only in-frame clones and leaves some out. This repertoire shows roughly 500,000 clones, 95% to 96% found once; its top ten account for under 0.065%. Adult donors, all healthy and HIV-negative, had no recent acute infections or vaccinations. On this clone itself: Its antigen is not identified.

The sequence derives from a woman aged 30 to 39 in good health. The sample comprised naive CD4+ T cells sorted from blood. Sample subset: CD45RA+ positively selected.

The CDR3 loop is CASRPYPGVAGELFF. CDR3 in DNA: TGCGCCAGCAGACCTTACCCAGGGGTGGCCGGGGAGCTGTTTTTT. The V and J genes are TRBV5-1 and TRBJ2-2; weak D call: TRBD1 (6 bases). Germline V gene lookup returns CDR1 SGHRS and CDR2 YFSETQ. This CDR3 contains 15 residues. Trimming took 5 bases from V and 6 from J, leaving 17 bases between them.